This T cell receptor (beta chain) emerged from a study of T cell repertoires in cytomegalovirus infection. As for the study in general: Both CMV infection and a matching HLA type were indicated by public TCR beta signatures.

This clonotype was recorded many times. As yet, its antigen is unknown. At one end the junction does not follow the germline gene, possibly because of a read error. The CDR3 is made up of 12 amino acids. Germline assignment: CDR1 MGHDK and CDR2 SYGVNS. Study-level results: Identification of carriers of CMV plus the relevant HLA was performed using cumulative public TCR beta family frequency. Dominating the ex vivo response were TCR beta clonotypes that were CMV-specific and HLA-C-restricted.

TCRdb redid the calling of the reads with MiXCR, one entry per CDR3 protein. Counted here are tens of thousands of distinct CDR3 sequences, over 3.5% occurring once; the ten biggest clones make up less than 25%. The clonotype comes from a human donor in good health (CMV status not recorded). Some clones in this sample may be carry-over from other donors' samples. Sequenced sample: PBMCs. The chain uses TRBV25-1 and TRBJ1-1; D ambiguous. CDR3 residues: CVSLSRFTEAFF. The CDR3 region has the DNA TGTGTCAGCCTCAGCAGGTTCACTGAAGCTTTCTTT.